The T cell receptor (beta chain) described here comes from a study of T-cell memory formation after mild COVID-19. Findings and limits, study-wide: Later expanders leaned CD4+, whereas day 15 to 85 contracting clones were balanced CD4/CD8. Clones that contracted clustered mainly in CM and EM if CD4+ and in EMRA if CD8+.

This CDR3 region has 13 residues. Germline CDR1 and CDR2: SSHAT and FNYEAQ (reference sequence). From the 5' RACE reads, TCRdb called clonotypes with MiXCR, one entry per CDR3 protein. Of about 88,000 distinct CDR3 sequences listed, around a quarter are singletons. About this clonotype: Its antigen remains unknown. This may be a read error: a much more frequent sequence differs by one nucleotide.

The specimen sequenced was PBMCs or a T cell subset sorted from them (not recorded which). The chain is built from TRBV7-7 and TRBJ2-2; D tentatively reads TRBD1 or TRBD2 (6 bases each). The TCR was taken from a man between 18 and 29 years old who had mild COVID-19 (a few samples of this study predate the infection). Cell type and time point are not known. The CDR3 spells CASAPGATGELIF. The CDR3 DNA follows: TGTGCTAGCGCCCCGGGGGCCACCGGGGAGCTGATTTTT.